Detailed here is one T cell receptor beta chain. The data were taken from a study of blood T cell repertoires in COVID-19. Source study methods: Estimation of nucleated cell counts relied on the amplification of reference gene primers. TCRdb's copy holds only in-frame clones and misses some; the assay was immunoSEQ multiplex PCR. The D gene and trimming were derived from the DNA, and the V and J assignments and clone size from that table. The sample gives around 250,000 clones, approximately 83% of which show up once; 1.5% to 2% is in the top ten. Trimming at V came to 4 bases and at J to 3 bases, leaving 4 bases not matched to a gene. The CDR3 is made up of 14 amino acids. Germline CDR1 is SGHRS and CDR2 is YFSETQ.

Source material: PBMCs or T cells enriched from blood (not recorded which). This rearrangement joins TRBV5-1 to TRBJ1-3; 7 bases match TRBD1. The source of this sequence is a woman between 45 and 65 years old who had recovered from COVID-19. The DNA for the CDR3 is TGCGCCAGCAGCGGGGGACAGCGTGGAAACACCATATATTTT. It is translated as CASSGGQRGNTIYF.